This T cell receptor (beta chain) appears in the sequencing data of a study of PD-1 blockade in classical Hodgkin lymphoma. Concerning this clone itself: Its antigen is currently unknown.

Findings of the study overall: Possibly reflecting disease activity or prior therapy, repertoire differences have causes that remain undefined. When set against healthy donors, newly diagnosed patients were reported to show lower baseline TCR diversity.

This CDR3 is 13 amino acids long. V was pared by 5 bases and J by 4 bases, with 12 bases between. Germline loops: CDR1 MDHEN, CDR2 SYDVKM. Data came from immunoSEQ multiplex PCR; TCRdb stores just in-frame clones and leaves some out. The data show approximately 17,000 clones, about four fifths seen once. Specified time point: newly diagnosed, previously untreated cHL patient sample. The rearrangement joins TRBV28 to TRBJ2-7, with D perhaps matching TRBD2 (5 bases). Sequencing input: peripheral blood mononuclear cells (PBMCs). This TCR came from a human donor with classical Hodgkin lymphoma. CDR3 loop: CASSRGKGYEQYF. The CDR3, as DNA: TGTGCCAGCAGTAGAGGGAAGGGATACGAGCAGTACTTC.